This T cell receptor (beta chain) was retrieved from a study of cytomegalovirus exposure and HLA in healthy donors. Study results and limitations: Later analysis suggested most CMV-associated TCR beta chains were HLA-restricted. Fewer N-insertions (relative to the 666-donor mean) were reportedly seen in an Asian-associated ancestry cluster in a later analysis.

Healthy bone marrow donors formed the donor group. Despite likely unrecorded immune exposures, the donors were nominally healthy at the time of sampling. Of note for this clone: The antigen is unknown.

Primers included in the PCR were 60 Vbeta and 13 Jbeta primers. Here immunoSEQ multiplex PCR was the method, and the copy in TCRdb shows in-frame clones only, minus some. In the table there are some 140,000 clones, around 75% of which are singletons. Germline V gene lookup returns CDR1 SGHDT and CDR2 YYEEEE. This CDR3 region has 14 residues. With 5 bases clipped from V and 5 bases from J, the junction kept 4 bases outside the gene matches. The clonotype originates from a man between 25 and 39 years old in good health and CMV-seronegative. The sequencing input was PBMCs. The chain employs TRBV5-6 and TRBJ2-2, with 9 bases lining up with TRBD1. This chain's CDR3 is CASSWDRATGELFF. The CDR3, as DNA: TGTGCCAGCAGTTGGGACAGGGCAACCGGGGAGCTGTTTTTT.